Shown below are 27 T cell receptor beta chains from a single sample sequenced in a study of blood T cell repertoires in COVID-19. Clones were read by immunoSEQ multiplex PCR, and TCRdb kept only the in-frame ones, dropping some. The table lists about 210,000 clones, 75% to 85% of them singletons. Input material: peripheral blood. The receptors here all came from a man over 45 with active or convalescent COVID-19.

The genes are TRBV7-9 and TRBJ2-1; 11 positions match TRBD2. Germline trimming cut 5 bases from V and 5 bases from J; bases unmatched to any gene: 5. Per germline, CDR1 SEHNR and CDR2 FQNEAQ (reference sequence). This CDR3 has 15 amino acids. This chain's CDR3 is CASSTPTSGDNEQFF. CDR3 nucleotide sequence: TGTGCCAGCAGCACGCCGACTAGCGGGGACAATGAGCAGTTCTTC.

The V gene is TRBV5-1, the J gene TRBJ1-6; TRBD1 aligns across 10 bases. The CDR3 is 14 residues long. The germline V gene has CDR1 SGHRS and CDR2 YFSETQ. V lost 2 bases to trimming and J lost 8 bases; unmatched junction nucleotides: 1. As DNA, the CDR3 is TGCGCCAGCAGCTTTGGGACAGGGGATTCACCCCTCCACTTT. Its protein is CASSFGTGDSPLHF.

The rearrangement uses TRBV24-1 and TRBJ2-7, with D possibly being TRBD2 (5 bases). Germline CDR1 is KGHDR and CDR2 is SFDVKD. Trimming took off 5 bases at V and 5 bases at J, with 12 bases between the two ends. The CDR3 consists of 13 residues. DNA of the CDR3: TGTGCCACCAGTGTGGGGAGAGGGCACGAGCAGTACTTC. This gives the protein CATSVGRGHEQYF.

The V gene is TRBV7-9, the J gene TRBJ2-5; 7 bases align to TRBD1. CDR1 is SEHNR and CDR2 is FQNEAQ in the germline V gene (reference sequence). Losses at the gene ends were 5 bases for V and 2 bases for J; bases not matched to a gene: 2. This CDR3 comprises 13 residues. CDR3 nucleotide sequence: TGTGCCAGCAGCCCGACAGGGCAAGAGACCCAGTACTTC. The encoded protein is CASSPTGQETQYF.

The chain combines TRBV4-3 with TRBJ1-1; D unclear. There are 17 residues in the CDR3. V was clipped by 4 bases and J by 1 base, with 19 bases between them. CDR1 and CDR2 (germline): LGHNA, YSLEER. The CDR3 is CASSPLRSGHPNTEAFF. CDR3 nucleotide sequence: TGCGCCAGCAGCCCCCTACGGTCGGGTCACCCGAACACTGAAGCTTTCTTT.

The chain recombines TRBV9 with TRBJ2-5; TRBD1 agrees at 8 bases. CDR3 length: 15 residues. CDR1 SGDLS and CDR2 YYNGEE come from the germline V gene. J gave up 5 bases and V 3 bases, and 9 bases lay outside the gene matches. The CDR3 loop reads CASSGGQGWSETQYF. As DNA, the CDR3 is TGTGCCAGCAGCGGAGGACAGGGTTGGTCGGAGACCCAGTACTTC.

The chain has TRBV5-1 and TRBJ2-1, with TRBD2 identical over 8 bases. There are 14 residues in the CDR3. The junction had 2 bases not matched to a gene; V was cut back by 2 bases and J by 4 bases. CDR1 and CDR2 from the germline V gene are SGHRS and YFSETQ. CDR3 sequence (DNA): TGCGCCAGCAGCTTCAGCGGGAGTTACAATGAGCAGTTCTTC. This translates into CASSFSGSYNEQFF.

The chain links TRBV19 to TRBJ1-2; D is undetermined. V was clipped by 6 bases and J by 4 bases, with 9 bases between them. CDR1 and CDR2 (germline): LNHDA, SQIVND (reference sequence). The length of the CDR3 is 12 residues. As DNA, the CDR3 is TGTGCCAGTAGCGACGGAGCCTATGGCTACACCTTC. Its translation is CASSDGAYGYTF.

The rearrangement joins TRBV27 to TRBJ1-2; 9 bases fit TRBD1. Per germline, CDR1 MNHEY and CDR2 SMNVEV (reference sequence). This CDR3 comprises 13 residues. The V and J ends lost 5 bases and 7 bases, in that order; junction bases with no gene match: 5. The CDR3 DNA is TGTGCCAGCAGTGATACAGGGGGCAGTGGCTACACCTTC. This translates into CASSDTGGSGYTF.

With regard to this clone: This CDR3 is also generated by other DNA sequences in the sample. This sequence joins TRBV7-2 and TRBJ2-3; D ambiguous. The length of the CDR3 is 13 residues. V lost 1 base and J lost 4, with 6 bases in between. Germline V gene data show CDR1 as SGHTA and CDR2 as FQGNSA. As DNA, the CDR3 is TGTGCCAGCAGCTTAGAACGGTCAGATACGCAGTATTTT. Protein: CASSLERSDTQYF.

CDR3 amino acids: CASSILWSNTEAFF. CDR3 DNA: TGTGCCAGTAGTATTTTGTGGAGCAACACTGAAGCTTTCTTT. V gene TRBV19 combines with J gene TRBJ1-1, with D unresolved. The CDR3 is made up of 14 amino acids. Trimming pared 3 bases from V and 2 bases from J, leaving 10 bases between. The germline V gene encodes CDR1 LNHDA and CDR2 SQIVND (reference sequence).

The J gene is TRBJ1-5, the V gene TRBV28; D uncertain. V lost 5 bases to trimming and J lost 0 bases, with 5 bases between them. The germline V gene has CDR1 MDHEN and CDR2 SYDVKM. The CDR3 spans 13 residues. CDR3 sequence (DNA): TGTGCCAGCAGTCCCCATAGCAATCAGCCCCAGCATTTT. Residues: CASSPHSNQPQHF.

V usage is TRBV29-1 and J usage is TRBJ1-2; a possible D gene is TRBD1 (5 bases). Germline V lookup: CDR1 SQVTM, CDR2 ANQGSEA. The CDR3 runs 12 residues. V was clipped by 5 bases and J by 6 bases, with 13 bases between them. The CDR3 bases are TGCAGCGTTATGACAGTCTCAAATGGCTACACCTTC. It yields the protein CSVMTVSNGYTF. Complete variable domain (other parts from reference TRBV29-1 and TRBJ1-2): SAVISQKPSRDICQRGTSLTIQCQVDSQVTMMFWYRQQPGQSLTLIATANQGSEATYESGFVIDKFPISRPNLTFSTLTVSNMSPEDSSIYLCSVMTVSNGYTFGSGTRLTVV.

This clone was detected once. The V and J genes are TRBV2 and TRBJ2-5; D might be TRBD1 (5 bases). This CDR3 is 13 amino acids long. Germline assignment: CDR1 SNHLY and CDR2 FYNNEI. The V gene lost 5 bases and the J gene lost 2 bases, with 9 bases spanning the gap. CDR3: CASSIDSQETQYF. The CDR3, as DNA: TGTGCCAGCAGTATTGACAGTCAAGAGACCCAGTACTTC.

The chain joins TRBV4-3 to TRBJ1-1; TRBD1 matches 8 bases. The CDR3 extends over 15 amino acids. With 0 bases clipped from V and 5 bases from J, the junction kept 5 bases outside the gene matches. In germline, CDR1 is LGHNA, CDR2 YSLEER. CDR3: CASSQDRGLQTEAFF. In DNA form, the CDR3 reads TGCGCCAGCAGCCAAGACAGGGGGCTTCAAACTGAAGCTTTCTTT.

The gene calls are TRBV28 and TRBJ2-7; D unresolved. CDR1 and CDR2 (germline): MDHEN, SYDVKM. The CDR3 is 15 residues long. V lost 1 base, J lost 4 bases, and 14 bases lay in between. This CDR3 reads CASSLSPARRYEQYF. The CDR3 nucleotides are TGTGCCAGCAGTTTATCTCCCGCCCGGCGGTACGAGCAGTACTTC.

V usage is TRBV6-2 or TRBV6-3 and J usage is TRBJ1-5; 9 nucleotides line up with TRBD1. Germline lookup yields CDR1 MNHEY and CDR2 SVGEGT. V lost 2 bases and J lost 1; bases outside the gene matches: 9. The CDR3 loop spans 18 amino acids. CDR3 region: CASSYEGQGSGSNQPQHF. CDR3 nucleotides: TGTGCCAGCAGTTACGAGGGACAGGGTAGTGGGAGCAATCAGCCCCAGCATTTT.

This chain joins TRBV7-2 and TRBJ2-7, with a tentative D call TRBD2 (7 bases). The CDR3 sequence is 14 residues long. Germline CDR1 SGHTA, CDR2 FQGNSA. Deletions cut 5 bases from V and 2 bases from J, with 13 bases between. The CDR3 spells CASSRAGAPYEQYF. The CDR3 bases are TGTGCCAGCAGCCGCGCGGGGGCCCCCTACGAGCAGTACTTC.

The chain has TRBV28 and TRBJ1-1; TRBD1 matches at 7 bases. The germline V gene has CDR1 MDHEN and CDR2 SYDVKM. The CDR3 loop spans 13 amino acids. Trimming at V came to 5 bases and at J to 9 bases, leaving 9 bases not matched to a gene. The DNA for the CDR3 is TGTGCCAGCAGTACGCCACAGGGGCTTCAAGCTTTCTTT. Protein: CASSTPQGLQAFF.

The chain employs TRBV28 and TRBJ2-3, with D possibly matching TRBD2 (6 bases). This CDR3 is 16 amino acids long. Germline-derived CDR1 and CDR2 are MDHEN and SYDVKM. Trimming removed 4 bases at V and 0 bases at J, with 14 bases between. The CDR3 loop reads CASSSPSASSTDTQYF. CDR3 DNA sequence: TGTGCCAGCAGTTCGCCTAGCGCATCTAGCACAGATACGCAGTATTTT.

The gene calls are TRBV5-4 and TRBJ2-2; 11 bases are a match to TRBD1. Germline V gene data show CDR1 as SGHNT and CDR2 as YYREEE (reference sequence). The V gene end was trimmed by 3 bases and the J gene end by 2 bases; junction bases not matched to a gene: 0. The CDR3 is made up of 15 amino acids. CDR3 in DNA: TGTGCCAGCAGCTGGACAGGGGGCAACACCGGGGAGCTGTTTTTT. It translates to CASSWTGGNTGELFF.

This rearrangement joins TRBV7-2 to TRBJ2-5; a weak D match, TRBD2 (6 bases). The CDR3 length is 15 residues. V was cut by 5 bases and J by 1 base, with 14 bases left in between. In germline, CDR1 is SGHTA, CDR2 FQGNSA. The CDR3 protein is CASSSQGLRQETQYF. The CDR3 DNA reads TGTGCCAGCAGCAGCCAGGGACTCCGCCAAGAGACCCAGTACTTC.

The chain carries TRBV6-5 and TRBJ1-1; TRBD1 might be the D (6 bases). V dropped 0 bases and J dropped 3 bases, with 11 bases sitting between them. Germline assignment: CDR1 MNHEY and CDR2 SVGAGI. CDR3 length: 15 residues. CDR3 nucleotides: TGTGCCAGCAGTTACTCGAACAGGGTGGACACTGAAGCTTTCTTT. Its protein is CASSYSNRVDTEAFF.

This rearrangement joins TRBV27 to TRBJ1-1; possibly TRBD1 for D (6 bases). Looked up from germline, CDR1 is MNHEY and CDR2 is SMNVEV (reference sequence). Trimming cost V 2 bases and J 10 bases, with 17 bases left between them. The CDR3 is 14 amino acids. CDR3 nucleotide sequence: TGTGCCAGCAGTTTAAGTAGAAGGGCAGGGGTAGCTTTCTTT. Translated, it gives CASSLSRRAGVAFF.

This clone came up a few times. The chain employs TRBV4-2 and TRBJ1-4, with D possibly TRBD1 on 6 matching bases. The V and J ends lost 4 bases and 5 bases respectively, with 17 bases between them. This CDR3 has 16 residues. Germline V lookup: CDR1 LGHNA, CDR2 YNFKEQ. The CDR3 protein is CASSPTWTDQNEKLFF. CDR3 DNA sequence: TGTGCCAGCAGCCCGACCTGGACAGACCAAAATGAAAAACTGTTTTTT.

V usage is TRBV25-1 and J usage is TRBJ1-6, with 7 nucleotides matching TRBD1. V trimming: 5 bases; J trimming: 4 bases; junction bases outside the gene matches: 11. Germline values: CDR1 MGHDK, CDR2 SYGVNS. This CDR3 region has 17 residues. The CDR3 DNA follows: TGTGCCAGCAGTACAATGGACAGGCCTCCTTATAATTCACCCCTCCACTTT. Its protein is CASSTMDRPPYNSPLHF.

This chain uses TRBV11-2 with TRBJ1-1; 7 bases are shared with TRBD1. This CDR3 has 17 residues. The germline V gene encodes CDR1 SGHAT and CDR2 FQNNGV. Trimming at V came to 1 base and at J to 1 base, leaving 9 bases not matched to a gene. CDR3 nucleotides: TGTGCCAGCAGCTTAGTTCGACAGGGTAGCCCGAACACTGAAGCTTTCTTT. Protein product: CASSLVRQGSPNTEAFF.